This T cell receptor (beta chain) came from a study of T cell repertoires in cytomegalovirus infection (dated by TCRdb to between 2019 and 2020). At the level of the whole study: The HLA type of each donor mattered for the analysis, because public TCR beta signatures pointed to carriage of CMV infection along with the matching HLA type. The study at large found these results: In the ex vivo response, HLA-C-restricted CMV-specific TCR beta clonotypes were dominant, and in two of eight donors the single most frequent clonotype came from this HLA-C-restricted group. Carriers of CMV infection plus the relevant HLA type were discriminated by the cumulative frequency of public TCR beta family members in the study cohort and in an independent approximately 350-donor cohort.

This clonotype was counted ten times or more. Its antigen is unknown. Per-base quality was not reported, and no clone a single base away is much larger than it. The germline V gene supplies CDR1 MDHEN and CDR2 SYDVKM. Counted from cysteine to phenylalanine, this CDR3 has 15 amino acids. The CDR3 DNA has 45 bases and is translated from base 1. For this chain, trimming is 6 bases at the V end and 6 bases at the J end, and the number of junction bases without a gene match is 12. For sequencing, an Illumina HiSeq 1500 was employed. TCRdb handled the public reads itself, with Q25 trimming in fastp and clone calling in MiXCR, and kept productive beta chains. Duplicate CDR3 protein sequences are folded into a single record with the most common DNA and genes. The sample table contains about 320,000 distinct CDR3 sequences; only one count was recorded for 9% to 9.5% of them. The ten top clones hold approximately 4.7% of the sample.

Sequenced material: PBMCs. This sequence uses TRBV28 and TRBJ2-7; 9 bases in between match TRBD2. The sequence was collected from a human donor in good health (CMV status not recorded). Some clones in this sample may be carry-over from other donors' samples. The bases are TGTGCCAGCAGCAGGGGGGTAGCGGGAGTTTTCGAGCAGTACTTC. Its product reads: CASSRGVAGVFEQYF.